The clone carrying this TCR beta chain was seen at least ten times. Its matching antigen is unknown. V lost 0 bases, J lost 2 bases, and 6 bases lay in between. This CDR3 contains 14 residues. The germline V gene encodes CDR1 KGHSH and CDR2 LQKENI. This sample was taken from a study of T cells in Graves' hyperthyroidism and ophthalmopathy. Study-wide background: Peripheral blood was drawn at first diagnosis, prior to all treatment.

The CDR3 regions of TCR beta were amplified from RNA transcripts. The TCR CDR3 first-round RT-PCR relied on the HTBI primer set. TCRdb independently ran MiXCR on the multiplex PCR reads; one entry per CDR3 protein. Of more than 550,000 distinct CDR3 sequences listed, around a sixth were seen once; the top ten hold approximately 15%. Whole-study results and caveats: A model built on 13 V-J features separated ophthalmopathy from stable hyperthyroidism. Ophthalmopathy, as predicted by the model, came a median 6.5 months after the prediction.

The sequenced sample was blood. The clonotype comes from a woman between 50 and 59 years old with Graves' hyperthyroidism that later progressed to Graves' ophthalmopathy. The V gene is TRBV18, the J gene TRBJ2-3; D is unclear. The CDR3 nucleotides are TGTGCCAGCTCACCACCACTCCCCACAGATACGCAGTATTTT. Its protein product is CASSPPLPTDTQYF. The complete variable domain, with remaining parts taken from reference TRBV18 and TRBJ2-3, reads NAGVMQNPRHLVRRRGQEARLRCSPMKGHSHVYWYRQLPEEGLKFMVYLQKENIIDESGMPKERFSAEFPKEGPSILRIQQVVRGDSAAYFCASSPPLPTDTQYFGPGTRLTVL.